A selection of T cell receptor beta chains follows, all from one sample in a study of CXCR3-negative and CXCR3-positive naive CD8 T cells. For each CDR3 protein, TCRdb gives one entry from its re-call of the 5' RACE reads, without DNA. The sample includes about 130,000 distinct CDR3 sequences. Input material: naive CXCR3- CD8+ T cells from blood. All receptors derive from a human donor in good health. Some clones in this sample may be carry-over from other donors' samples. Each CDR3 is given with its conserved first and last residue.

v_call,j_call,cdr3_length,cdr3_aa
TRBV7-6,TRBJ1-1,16,CASSTLGGGRGTEAFF
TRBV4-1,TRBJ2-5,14,CASSPRTGPETQYF
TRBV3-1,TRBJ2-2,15,CASSQGGGNTGELFF
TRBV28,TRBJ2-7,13,CASGGRPAGEQYF
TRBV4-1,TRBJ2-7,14,CASSQDGQGGEQYF
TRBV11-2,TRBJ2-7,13,CASSPSGIDEQYF
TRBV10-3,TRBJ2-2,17,CAISEWRTGSITGELFF
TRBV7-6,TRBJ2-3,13,CASSLGLLDTQYF
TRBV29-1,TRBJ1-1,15,CSVVWPGPLNTEAFF
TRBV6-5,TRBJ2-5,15,CASSYSQGAKETQYF
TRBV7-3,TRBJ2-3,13,CASSLMNTDTQYF
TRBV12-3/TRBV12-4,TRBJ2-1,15,CASSFAGGSLAGQFF
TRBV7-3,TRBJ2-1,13,CASSSEHYNEQFF
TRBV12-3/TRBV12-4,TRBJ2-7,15,CASSSGLAGSYEQYF
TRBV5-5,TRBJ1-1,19,CASSLDWLVTAGKNTEAFF
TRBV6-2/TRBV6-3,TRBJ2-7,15,CASSYSGSAAAEQYF
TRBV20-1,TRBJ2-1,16,CSARAPGVRLYNEQFF
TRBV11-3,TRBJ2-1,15,CASSLASGLSNEQFF
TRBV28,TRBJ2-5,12,CASCGREKTQYF
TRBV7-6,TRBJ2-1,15,CASSSEGATLPVQFF
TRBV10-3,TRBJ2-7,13,CATGSPHSYEQYF
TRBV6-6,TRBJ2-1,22,CASSPEGLIGLATTFSYNEQFF
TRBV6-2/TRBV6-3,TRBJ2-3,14,CASSGPAPSDTQYF
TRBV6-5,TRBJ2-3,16,CASSSNSLFGTDTQYF
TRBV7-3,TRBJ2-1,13,CASSLGLAREQFF
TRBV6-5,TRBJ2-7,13,CASSFPNRGEQYF
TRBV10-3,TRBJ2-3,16,CAISDPISSGPDTQYF
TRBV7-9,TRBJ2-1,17,CASSLNDFGTGGSEQFF
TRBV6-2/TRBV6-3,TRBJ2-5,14,CASSTGERQETQYF